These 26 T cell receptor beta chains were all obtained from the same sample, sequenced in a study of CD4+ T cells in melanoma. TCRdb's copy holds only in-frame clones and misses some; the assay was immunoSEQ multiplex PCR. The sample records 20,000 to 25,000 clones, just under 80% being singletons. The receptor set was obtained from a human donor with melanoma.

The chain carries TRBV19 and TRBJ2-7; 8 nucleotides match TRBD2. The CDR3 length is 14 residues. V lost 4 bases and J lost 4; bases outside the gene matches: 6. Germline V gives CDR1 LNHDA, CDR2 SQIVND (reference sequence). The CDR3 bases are TGTGCCAGTAGTACCCGGGAGGGCCCGTACGAGCAGTACTTC. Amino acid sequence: CASSTREGPYEQYF.

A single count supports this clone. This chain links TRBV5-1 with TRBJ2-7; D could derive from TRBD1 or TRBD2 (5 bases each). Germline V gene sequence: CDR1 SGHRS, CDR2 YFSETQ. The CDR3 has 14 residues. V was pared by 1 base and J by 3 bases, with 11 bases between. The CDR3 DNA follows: TGCGCCAGCAGCTTGCGAGGGGCGCGCTACGAGCAGTACTTC. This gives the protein CASSLRGARYEQYF. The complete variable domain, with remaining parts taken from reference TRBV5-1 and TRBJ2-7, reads KAGVTQTPRYLIKTRGQQVTLSCSPISGHRSVSWYQQTPGQGLQFLFEYFSETQRNKGNFPGRFSGRQFSNSRSEMNVSTLELGDSALYLCASSLRGARYEQYFGPGTRLTVT.

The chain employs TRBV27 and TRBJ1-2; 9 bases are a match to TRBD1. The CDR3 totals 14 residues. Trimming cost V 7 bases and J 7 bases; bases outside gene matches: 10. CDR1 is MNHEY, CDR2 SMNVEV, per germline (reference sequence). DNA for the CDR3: TGTGCCAGCAAGGGACAGGGCTCCAGCCGTGGCTACACCTTC. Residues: CASKGQGSSRGYTF.

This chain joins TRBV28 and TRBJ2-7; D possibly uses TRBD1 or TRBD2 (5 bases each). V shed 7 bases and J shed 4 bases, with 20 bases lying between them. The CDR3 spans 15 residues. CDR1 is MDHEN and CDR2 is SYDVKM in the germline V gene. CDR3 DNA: TGTGCCAGCACCGGCAGGGACGGAAATCTTTACGAGCAGTACTTC. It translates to CASTGRDGNLYEQYF.

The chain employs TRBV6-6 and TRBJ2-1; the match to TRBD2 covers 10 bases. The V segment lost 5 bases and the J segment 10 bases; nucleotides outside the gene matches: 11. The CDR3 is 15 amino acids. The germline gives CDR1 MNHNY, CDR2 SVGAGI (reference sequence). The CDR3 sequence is CASSRDSGGQQEQFF. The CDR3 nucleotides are TGTGCCAGCAGTAGGGATAGCGGGGGGCAACAGGAGCAGTTCTTC.

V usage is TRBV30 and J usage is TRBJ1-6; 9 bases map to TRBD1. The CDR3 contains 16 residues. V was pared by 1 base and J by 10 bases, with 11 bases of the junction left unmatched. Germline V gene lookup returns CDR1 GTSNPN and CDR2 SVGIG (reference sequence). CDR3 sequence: CAWSAVYGTGNSPLHF. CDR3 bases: TGTGCCTGGAGTGCCGTTTACGGGACAGGGAACTCACCCCTCCACTTT.

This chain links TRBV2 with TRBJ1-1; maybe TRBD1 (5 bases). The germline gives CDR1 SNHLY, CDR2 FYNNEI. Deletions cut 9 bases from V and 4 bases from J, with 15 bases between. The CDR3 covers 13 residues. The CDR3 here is CASAGGKGTEAFF. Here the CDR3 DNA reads TGTGCCAGTGCCGGGGGGAAGGGCACTGAAGCTTTCTTT.

The CDR3 region is CASRRDSPYEQYF. CDR3 coding DNA: TGTGCCAGCAGGAGAGACAGCCCCTACGAGCAGTACTTC. The rearrangement joins TRBV6-1 to TRBJ2-7, with D possibly being TRBD1 (5 bases). The CDR3 has 13 residues. Germline CDR1 and CDR2: MNHNS and SASEGT. With 6 bases removed from V and 2 bases from J, the gap between germline ends came to 11 bases.

Written as DNA, the CDR3 is TGTGCCTGGAGTCAAGGTACTTTTACTCAGCCCCAGCATTTT. This sequence encodes CAWSQGTFTQPQHF. The chain combines TRBV30 with TRBJ1-5; no clear D. The germline V and J ends were trimmed by 2 bases and 6 bases, with 14 bases remaining between them. In germline, CDR1 is GTSNPN, CDR2 SVGIG (reference sequence). This CDR3 region has 14 residues.

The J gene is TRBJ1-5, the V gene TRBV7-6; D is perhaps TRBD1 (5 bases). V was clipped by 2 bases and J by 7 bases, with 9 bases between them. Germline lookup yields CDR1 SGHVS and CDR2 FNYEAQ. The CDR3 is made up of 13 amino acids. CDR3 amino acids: CASSLQGGQPQHF. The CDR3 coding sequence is TGTGCCAGCAGCTTACAGGGTGGCCAGCCCCAGCATTTT.

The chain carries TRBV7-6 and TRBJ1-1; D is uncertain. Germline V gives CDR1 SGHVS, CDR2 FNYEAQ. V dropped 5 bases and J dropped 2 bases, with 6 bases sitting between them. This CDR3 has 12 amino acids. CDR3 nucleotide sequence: TGTGCCAGCAGCCAACATAACACTGAAGCTTTCTTT. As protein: CASSQHNTEAFF.

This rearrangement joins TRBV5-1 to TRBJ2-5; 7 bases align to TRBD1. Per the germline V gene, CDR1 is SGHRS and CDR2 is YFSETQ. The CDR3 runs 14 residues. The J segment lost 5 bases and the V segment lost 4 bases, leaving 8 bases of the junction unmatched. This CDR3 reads CASSPQGLRETQYF. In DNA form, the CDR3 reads TGCGCCAGCAGCCCACAGGGGCTTCGGGAGACCCAGTACTTC.

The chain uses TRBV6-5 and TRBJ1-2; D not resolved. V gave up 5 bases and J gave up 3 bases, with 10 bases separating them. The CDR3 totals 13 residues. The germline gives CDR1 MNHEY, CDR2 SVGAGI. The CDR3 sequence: CASSAMGDYGYTF. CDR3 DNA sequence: TGTGCCAGCAGTGCAATGGGTGACTATGGCTACACCTTC.

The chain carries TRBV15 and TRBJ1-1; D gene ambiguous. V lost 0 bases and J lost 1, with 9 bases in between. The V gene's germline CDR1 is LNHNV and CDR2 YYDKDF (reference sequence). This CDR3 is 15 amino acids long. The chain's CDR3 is CATSRDGRPNTEAFF. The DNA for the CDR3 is TGTGCCACCAGCAGAGACGGACGCCCGAACACTGAAGCTTTCTTT.

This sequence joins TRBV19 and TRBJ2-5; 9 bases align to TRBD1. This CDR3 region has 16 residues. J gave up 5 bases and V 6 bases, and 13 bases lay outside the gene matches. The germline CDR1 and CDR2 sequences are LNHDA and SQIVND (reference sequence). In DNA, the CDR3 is TGTGCCAGTAGCCAGACGGACAGGGGATTTTTGGAGACCCAGTACTTC. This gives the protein CASSQTDRGFLETQYF.

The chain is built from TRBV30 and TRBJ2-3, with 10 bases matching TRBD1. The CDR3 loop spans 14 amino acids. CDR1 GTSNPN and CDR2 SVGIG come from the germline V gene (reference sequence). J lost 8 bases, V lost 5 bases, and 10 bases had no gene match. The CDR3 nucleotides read TGTGCCTGGCGGACAGGGGGTCGGGGGCCTACGCAGTATTTT. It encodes CAWRTGGRGPTQYF.

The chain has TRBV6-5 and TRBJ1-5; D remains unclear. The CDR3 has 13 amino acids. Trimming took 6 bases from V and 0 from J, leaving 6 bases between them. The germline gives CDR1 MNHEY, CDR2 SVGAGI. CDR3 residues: CASSRNSNQPQHF. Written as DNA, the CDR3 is TGTGCCAGCAGCCGCAATAGCAATCAGCCCCAGCATTTT.

For the CDR3, the DNA is TGTGCCAGCAGTTTCGACTCCGGTTCACCCCTCCACTTT. Protein sequence: CASSFDSGSPLHF. The chain carries TRBV6-6 and TRBJ1-6; the D is unclear. CDR3 length: 13 residues. Germline V gives CDR1 MNHNY, CDR2 SVGAGI (reference sequence). V was pared by 4 bases and J by 9 bases, with 10 bases between.

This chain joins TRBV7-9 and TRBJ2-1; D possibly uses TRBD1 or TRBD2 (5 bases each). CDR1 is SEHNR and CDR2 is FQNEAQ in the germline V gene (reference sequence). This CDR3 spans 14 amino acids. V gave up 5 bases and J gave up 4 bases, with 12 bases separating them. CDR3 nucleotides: TGTGCCAGCAGCCGGGACCTCCTTTACAATGAGCAGTTCTTC. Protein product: CASSRDLLYNEQFF.

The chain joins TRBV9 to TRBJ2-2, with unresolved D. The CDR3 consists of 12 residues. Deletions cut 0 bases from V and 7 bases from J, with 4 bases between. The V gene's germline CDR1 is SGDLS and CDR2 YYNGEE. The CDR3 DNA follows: TGTGCCAGCAGCGTAGGCCTCGGGGAGCTGTTTTTT. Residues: CASSVGLGELFF.

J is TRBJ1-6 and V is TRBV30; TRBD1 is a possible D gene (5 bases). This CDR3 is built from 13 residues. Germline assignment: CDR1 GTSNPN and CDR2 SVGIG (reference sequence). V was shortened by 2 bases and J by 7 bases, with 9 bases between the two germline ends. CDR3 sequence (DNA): TGTGCCTGGAGTCCTCGACAGAATTCACCCCTCCACTTT. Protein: CAWSPRQNSPLHF.

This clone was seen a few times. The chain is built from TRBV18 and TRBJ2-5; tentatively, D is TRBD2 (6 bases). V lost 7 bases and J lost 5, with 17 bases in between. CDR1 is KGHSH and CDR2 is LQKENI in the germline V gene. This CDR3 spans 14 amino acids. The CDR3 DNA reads TGTGCCAGCTTTCTGGGACCACGGGGGGAGACCCAGTACTTC. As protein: CASFLGPRGETQYF.

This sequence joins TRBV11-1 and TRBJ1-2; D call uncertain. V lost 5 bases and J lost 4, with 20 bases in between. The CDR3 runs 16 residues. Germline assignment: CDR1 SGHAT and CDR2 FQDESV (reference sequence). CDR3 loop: CASSPQNNQRFYGYTF. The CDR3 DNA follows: TGTGCCAGCAGCCCACAAAATAACCAGCGTTTCTATGGCTACACCTTC.

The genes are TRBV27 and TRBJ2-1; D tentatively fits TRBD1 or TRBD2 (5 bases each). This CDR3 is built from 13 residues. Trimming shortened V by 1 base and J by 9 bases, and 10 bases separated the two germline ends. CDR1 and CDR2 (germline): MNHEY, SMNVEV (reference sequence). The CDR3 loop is CASSLYGAGEQFF. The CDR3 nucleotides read TGTGCCAGCAGTTTATATGGGGCGGGTGAGCAGTTCTTC.

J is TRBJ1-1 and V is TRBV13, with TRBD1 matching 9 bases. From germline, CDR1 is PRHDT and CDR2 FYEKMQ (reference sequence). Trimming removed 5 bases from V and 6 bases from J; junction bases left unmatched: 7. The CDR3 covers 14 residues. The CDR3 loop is CASSRRDREAEAFF. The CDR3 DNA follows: TGTGCCAGCAGCCGCCGGGACAGGGAAGCTGAAGCTTTCTTT.

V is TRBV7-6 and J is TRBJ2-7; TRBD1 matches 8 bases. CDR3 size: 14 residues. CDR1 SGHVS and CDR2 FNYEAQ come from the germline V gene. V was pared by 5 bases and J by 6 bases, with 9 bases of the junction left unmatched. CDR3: CASSQDDRGFEQYF. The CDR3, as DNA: TGTGCCAGCAGCCAAGACGACAGGGGTTTCGAGCAGTACTTC.